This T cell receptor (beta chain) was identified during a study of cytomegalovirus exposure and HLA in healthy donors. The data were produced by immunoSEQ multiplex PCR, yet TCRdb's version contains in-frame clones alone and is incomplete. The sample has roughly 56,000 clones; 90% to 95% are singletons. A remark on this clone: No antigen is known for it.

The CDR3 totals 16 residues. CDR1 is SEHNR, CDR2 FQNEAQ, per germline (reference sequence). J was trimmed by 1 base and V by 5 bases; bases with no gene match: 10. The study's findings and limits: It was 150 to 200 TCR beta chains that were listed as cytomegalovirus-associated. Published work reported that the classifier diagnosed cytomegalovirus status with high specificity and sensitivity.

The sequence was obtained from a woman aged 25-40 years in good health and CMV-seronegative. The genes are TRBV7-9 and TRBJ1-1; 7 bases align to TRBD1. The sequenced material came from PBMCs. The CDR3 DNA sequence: TGTGCCAGCAGCCCACTTATACAGGGGACGAACACTGAAGCTTTCTTT. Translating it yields CASSPLIQGTNTEAFF.